The clone carrying this TCR beta chain appeared many times. Its antigen is still unknown. The sample originates from a study of response to subunit inactivated influenza vaccine. This CDR3 is built from 15 residues. From germline, CDR1 is SGHAT and CDR2 FQNNGV. V was clipped by 1 base and J by 1 base, with 8 bases between them. General observations from the study: The authors offered the suggestion that each seasonal influenza vaccination recruits few new T cells.

TCRdb re-called the RT-PCR reads with MiXCR, one entry per CDR3 protein. In the table there are hundreds of thousands of distinct CDR3 sequences, approximately 15% of which are singletons. The sample in question was PBMCs from blood, obtained around two weeks before vaccination. The sequence came from a man aged 45-60 years who received an inactivated influenza vaccine. The chain is built from TRBV11-2 and TRBJ2-1; the D gene is possibly TRBD1 (6 bases). The CDR3 bases are TGTGCCAGCAGCTTAGGACAGGCGTCCTACAATGAGCAGTTCTTC. It specifies CASSLGQASYNEQFF.